The rows below give T cell receptor beta chains drawn from one sample of a study of blood T cell repertoires in COVID-19. Data came from immunoSEQ multiplex PCR; TCRdb stores just in-frame clones and leaves some out. The data contain roughly 190,000 clones, approximately 90% of them singletons. What was sequenced was PBMCs or T cells enriched from blood (not recorded which). Source of these receptors: a woman aged 40 to 49 in a cohort exposed to, infected with or recovered from COVID-19 (not recorded which). The CDR3 runs from the conserved cysteine through the conserved F or W. Each record gives: D gene, clone size, V gene, J gene, CDR3 protein, CDR3 DNA. The D gene is left open where the match is weak. The size field is filled for only some rows; it gives once, few, many or a size class.

D: TRBD2
size: once
V: TRBV5-1
J: TRBJ2-7
CDR3: CASSVRLAGGSYEQYF
DNA: TGCGCCAGCAGCGTACGACTAGCGGGAGGTTCCTACGAGCAGTACTTC

D: TRBD1
size: few
V: TRBV7-9
J: TRBJ2-2
CDR3: CASSFGQGYNTGELFF
DNA: TGTGCCAGCAGCTTCGGACAGGGGTATAACACCGGGGAGCTGTTTTTT

D: TRBD2
size: .
V: TRBV10-2
J: TRBJ2-7
CDR3: CASRESGRANEQYF
DNA: TGCGCCAGCAGGGAGAGCGGGAGGGCCAACGAGCAGTACTTC

D: .
size: .
V: TRBV25-1
J: TRBJ1-1
CDR3: CASSEWDSTNTEAFF
DNA: TGTGCCAGCAGTGAATGGGACTCTACGAACACTGAAGCTTTCTTT

D: TRBD1
size: .
V: TRBV27
J: TRBJ1-2
CDR3: CASSPRQGLGGYGYTF
DNA: TGTGCCAGCAGTCCAAGACAGGGGTTGGGGGGATATGGCTACACCTTC

D: .
size: .
V: TRBV7-9
J: TRBJ1-1
CDR3: CASSLEVGQKAFF
DNA: TGTGCCAGCAGCTTAGAAGTCGGACAGAAAGCTTTCTTT

D: TRBD1
size: .
V: TRBV19
J: TRBJ1-2
CDR3: CATGQGSYGYTF
DNA: TGTGCCACCGGACAGGGTTCCTATGGCTACACCTTC

D: TRBD1
size: .
V: TRBV5-6
J: TRBJ1-2
CDR3: CASSSGQETNYGYTF
DNA: TGTGCCAGCAGTTCCGGACAGGAGACTAACTATGGCTACACCTTC

D: .
size: .
V: TRBV18
J: TRBJ2-1
CDR3: CASLSSYNEQFF
DNA: TGTGCCAGCCTCAGCTCCTACAATGAGCAGTTCTTC

D: TRBD1
size: .
V: TRBV7-9
J: TRBJ2-5
CDR3: CASSLGQTGGRETQYF
DNA: TGTGCCAGCAGCTTAGGCCAGACAGGGGGCCGAGAGACCCAGTACTTC

D: .
size: .
V: TRBV27
J: TRBJ1-4
CDR3: CASGSVFGEKLFF
DNA: TGTGCCAGCGGTTCAGTCTTTGGTGAAAAACTGTTTTTT

D: .
size: .
V: TRBV19
J: TRBJ1-1
CDR3: CASSIAWGTNTEAFF
DNA: TGTGCCAGTAGTATCGCGTGGGGCACCAACACTGAAGCTTTCTTT

D: .
size: .
V: TRBV13
J: TRBJ1-1
CDR3: CASMSVKTGNTEAFF
DNA: TGTGCCAGCATGTCTGTCAAGACAGGGAACACTGAAGCTTTCTTT

D: TRBD1
size: .
V: TRBV6-1
J: TRBJ1-1
CDR3: CASSEGPGGIDEAFF
DNA: TGTGCCAGCAGTGAAGGGCCAGGGGGTATCGATGAAGCTTTCTTT

D: TRBD2
size: .
V: TRBV6-2/TRBV6-3
J: TRBJ2-7
CDR3: CASSWLAGEGHEQYF
DNA: TGTGCCAGCAGTTGGCTAGCGGGAGAGGGGCACGAGCAGTACTTC

D: TRBD1
size: .
V: TRBV27
J: TRBJ2-7
CDR3: CASSARQGTYEQYF
DNA: TGTGCCAGCAGTGCCAGACAGGGTACCTACGAGCAGTACTTC

D: .
size: .
V: TRBV5-6
J: TRBJ1-5
CDR3: CASSLASRDLSNQPQHF
DNA: TGTGCCAGCAGCTTGGCCTCGCGGGACCTTAGCAATCAGCCCCAGCATTTT

D: .
size: .
V: TRBV20-1
J: TRBJ1-1
CDR3: CSASPNTEAFF
DNA: TGCAGTGCTAGCCCAAACACTGAAGCTTTCTTT

D: TRBD2
size: .
V: TRBV18
J: TRBJ2-1
CDR3: CASSPPGLAGGPFEQFF
DNA: TGTGCCAGCTCACCACCGGGACTAGCGGGAGGGCCCTTTGAGCAGTTCTTC

D: TRBD2
size: .
V: TRBV4-1
J: TRBJ2-1
CDR3: CASSQTPGGGAYEQFF
DNA: TGCGCCAGCAGCCAGACCCCTGGCGGGGGGGCTTATGAGCAGTTCTTC

D: .
size: .
V: TRBV21-1
J: TRBJ1-1
CDR3: CASSTPWGGGTSGNTEAFF
DNA: .

D: TRBD2
size: many
V: TRBV11-2
J: TRBJ2-7
CDR3: CASSLEAGEQYEQYF
DNA: TGTGCCAGCAGCTTAGAAGCGGGGGAACAGTACGAGCAGTACTTC

D: TRBD2
size: few
V: TRBV12-3/TRBV12-4
J: TRBJ2-7
CDR3: CASSPPGGYEQYF
DNA: TGTGCCAGCAGCCCTCCGGGGGGATACGAGCAGTACTTC

D: .
size: .
V: TRBV6-1
J: TRBJ1-1
CDR3: CASSELAGVYTEAFF
DNA: TGTGCCAGCAGTGAATTGGCAGGGGTTTACACTGAAGCTTTCTTT

D: .
size: .
V: TRBV2
J: TRBJ1-1
CDR3: CASSEPLGQNTEAFF
DNA: TGTGCCAGCAGTGAACCCCTTGGACAGAACACTGAAGCTTTCTTT

D: .
size: .
V: TRBV5-5
J: TRBJ1-6
CDR3: CASSFAGAGNSPLHF
DNA: TGTGCCAGCAGCTTCGCGGGGGCTGGTAATTCACCCCTCCACTTT

D: .
size: .
V: TRBV6-1
J: TRBJ2-5
CDR3: CASSEWRVPETQYF
DNA: TGTGCCAGCAGTGAATGGCGGGTACCGGAGACCCAGTACTTC

D: TRBD1
size: .
V: TRBV15
J: TRBJ1-5
CDR3: CATSIGQGGWQPQHF
DNA: TGTGCCACCAGCATCGGACAGGGTGGTTGGCAGCCCCAGCATTTT

D: TRBD1
size: .
V: TRBV6-5
J: TRBJ1-5
CDR3: CASSSGQGAHQPQHF
DNA: TGTGCCAGCAGTAGCGGTCAGGGGGCCCATCAGCCCCAGCATTTT

D: TRBD2
size: .
V: TRBV10-3
J: TRBJ2-7
CDR3: CAISESTSGVSYEQYF
DNA: TGTGCCATCAGTGAGTCCACTAGCGGGGTTTCCTACGAGCAGTACTTC

D: .
size: .
V: TRBV21-1
J: TRBJ2-5
CDR3: CASSKRAVGHRAYQETQYF
DNA: TGTGCCAGCAGCAAAAGAGCGGTTGGTCACAGGGCATATCAAGAGACCCAGTACTTC

D: TRBD2
size: once
V: TRBV11-3
J: TRBJ2-7
CDR3: CASSETSFSSYEQYF
DNA: TGTGCCAGCAGCGAGACTAGCTTCTCCTCCTACGAGCAGTACTTC

D: .
size: .
V: TRBV21-1
J: TRBJ1-5
CDR3: CASPFLYMGQGNQPQHF
DNA: TGTGCCAGCCCTTTCCTTTATATGGGACAGGGCAATCAGCCCCAGCATTTT

D: .
size: few
V: TRBV5-1
J: TRBJ2-7
CDR3: CASSLVPRNRDEQYF
DNA: TGCGCCAGCAGCTTGGTGCCCCGTAACAGGGACGAGCAGTACTTC

D: TRBD1
size: .
V: TRBV2
J: TRBJ1-1
CDR3: CASRDRGGTEAFF
DNA: TGTGCCAGCAGGGACAGGGGAGGGACTGAAGCTTTCTTT

D: TRBD2
size: .
V: TRBV29-1
J: TRBJ2-5
CDR3: CSVFGRATETQYF
DNA: TGCAGCGTTTTCGGGAGGGCCACAGAGACCCAGTACTTC

D: .
size: .
V: TRBV6-5
J: TRBJ2-1
CDR3: CASRPEYGADNEQFF
DNA: TGTGCCAGCAGGCCCGAATATGGGGCTGACAATGAGCAGTTCTTC

D: .
size: .
V: TRBV5-5
J: TRBJ2-1
CDR3: CASSLRTGRDEQFF
DNA: TGTGCCAGCAGCTTACGGACAGGGAGGGATGAGCAGTTCTTC

D: .
size: .
V: TRBV5-1
J: TRBJ1-1
CDR3: CASSFSGHLNTEAFF
DNA: TGCGCCAGCAGCTTCTCTGGACATCTGAACACTGAAGCTTTCTTT

D: .
size: .
V: TRBV7-9
J: TRBJ1-2
CDR3: CASSLFAGSYGGYTF
DNA: TGTGCCAGCAGCTTATTTGCGGGGTCCTATGGGGGCTACACCTTC

D: .
size: .
V: TRBV7-2
J: TRBJ2-7
CDR3: CASSLGGPGAYEQYF
DNA: TGTGCCAGCAGCTTAGGGGGGCCAGGGGCCTACGAGCAGTACTTC

D: .
size: .
V: TRBV5-6
J: TRBJ1-6
CDR3: CASSTWGGDSPLHF
DNA: TGTGCCAGCAGCACGTGGGGGGGGGATTCACCCCTCCACTTT

D: TRBD1
size: .
V: TRBV28
J: TRBJ1-6
CDR3: CASRDRDSPLHF
DNA: TGTGCCAGCAGAGACAGGGACTCACCCCTCCACTTT

D: .
size: few
V: TRBV7-9
J: TRBJ1-3
CDR3: CASSSQTTGNGNTIYF
DNA: TGTGCCAGCAGCTCCCAAACCACAGGGAATGGAAACACCATATATTTT

D: .
size: .
V: TRBV5-6
J: TRBJ1-2
CDR3: CASSRGHPGLGHGYTF
DNA: TGTGCCAGCAGCAGAGGGCATCCGGGCCTAGGACATGGCTACACCTTC

D: TRBD2
size: .
V: TRBV9
J: TRBJ2-1
CDR3: CASSGGASGRDPYNEQFF
DNA: TGTGCCAGCAGCGGGGGCGCTAGCGGGAGGGACCCCTACAATGAGCAGTTCTTC

D: .
size: .
V: TRBV10-2
J: TRBJ1-5
CDR3: CASSAAGGNQPQHF
DNA: TGCGCCAGCAGTGCAGCAGGGGGCAATCAGCCCCAGCATTTT

D: TRBD2
size: .
V: TRBV5-4
J: TRBJ2-1
CDR3: CASSLAGGGAKNEQFF
DNA: TGTGCCAGCAGCTTGGCCGGCGGGGGGGCTAAGAATGAGCAGTTCTTC

D: TRBD1
size: .
V: TRBV7-6
J: TRBJ2-7
CDR3: CASRVRDRAYYEQYF
DNA: TGTGCCAGCAGAGTTAGGGACAGGGCCTACTACGAGCAGTACTTC

D: .
size: .
V: TRBV6-5
J: TRBJ2-7
CDR3: CASSWFAGASYEQYF
DNA: TGTGCCAGCAGCTGGTTCGCAGGGGCCTCCTACGAGCAGTACTTC

D: TRBD1
size: few
V: TRBV5-6
J: TRBJ2-5
CDR3: CASSLGQGGETQYF
DNA: TGTGCCAGCAGCTTGGGACAGGGGGGAGAGACCCAGTACTTC

D: .
size: .
V: TRBV24-1
J: TRBJ2-1
CDR3: CATSDYPRASEQFF
DNA: TGTGCCACCAGTGATTATCCCAGGGCTAGTGAGCAGTTCTTC

D: .
size: .
V: TRBV6-1
J: TRBJ2-3
CDR3: CASSEVQSTDTQYF
DNA: TGTGCCAGCAGTGAAGTTCAGAGCACAGATACGCAGTATTTT

D: TRBD1
size: .
V: TRBV7-2
J: TRBJ2-7
CDR3: CASSLYPGGSYEQYF
DNA: TGTGCCAGCAGCTTATATCCAGGGGGCTCCTACGAGCAGTACTTC